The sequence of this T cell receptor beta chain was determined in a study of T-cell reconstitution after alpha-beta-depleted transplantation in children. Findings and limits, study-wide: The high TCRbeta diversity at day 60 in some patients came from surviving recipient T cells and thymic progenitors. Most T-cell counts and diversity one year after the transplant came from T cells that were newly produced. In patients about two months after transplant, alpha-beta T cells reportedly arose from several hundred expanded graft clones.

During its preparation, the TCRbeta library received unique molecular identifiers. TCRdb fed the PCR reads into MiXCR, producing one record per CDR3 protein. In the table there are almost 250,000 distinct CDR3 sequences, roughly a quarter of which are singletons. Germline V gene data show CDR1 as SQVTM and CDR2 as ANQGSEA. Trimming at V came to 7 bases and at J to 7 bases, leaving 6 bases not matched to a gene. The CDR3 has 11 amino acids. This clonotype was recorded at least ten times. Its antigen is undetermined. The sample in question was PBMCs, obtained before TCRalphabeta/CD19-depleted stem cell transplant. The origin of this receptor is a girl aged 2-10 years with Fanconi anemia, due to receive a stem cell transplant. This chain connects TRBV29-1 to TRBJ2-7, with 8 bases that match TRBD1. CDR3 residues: CSASRGREQYF. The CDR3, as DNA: TGCAGCGCTAGCAGGGGGCGGGAGCAGTACTTC.